This T cell receptor beta chain was captured by sequencing in a study of human T cells and chemical hapten exposure. Study background: Throughout the approximately 26-week study, diphenylcyclopropenone was applied weekly to the patients' scalps. Mostly female, the patients presented with alopecia areata, totalis or universalis.

One entry per CDR3 protein results from TCRdb running MiXCR on the RACE reads. The sample shows about 110,000 distinct CDR3 sequences, approximately 12% of them seen only once. This clonotype has more than one count but fewer than ten. This CDR3 comprises 14 residues. V lost 6 bases to trimming and J lost 3 bases; unmatched junction nucleotides: 6. Germline values: CDR1 SQVTM, CDR2 ANQGSEA. The sample's time point: pre-sensitization, week 0. As to treatment: therapeutic diphenylcyclopropenone sensitization with weekly scalp DPC. At every patch-test visit, blood was drawn before the patch test was applied.

Sequencing used whole blood, obtained in connection with sensitization to the hapten diphenylcyclopropenone (DPC). This TCR was recovered from a woman aged 45-65 years with alopecia areata. Some clones in this sample may be carry-over from other donors' samples. The rearrangement uses TRBV29-1 and TRBJ2-5; 11 positions match TRBD2. This chain's CDR3 is CSVVPTSGKETQYF. The CDR3 nucleotides read TGCAGCGTAGTACCGACTAGCGGGAAAGAGACCCAGTACTTC.